This T cell receptor beta chain appears in the sequencing data of a study of cytomegalovirus exposure and HLA in healthy donors. Overall study findings and caveats: Using a false discovery rate of 0.05, a later analysis showed that 16,951 TCR beta sequences were associated with HLA alleles. Researchers reported in a later analysis that a missense DCLRE1C variant was tied to TCR beta V- and J-gene trimming. Per a prior analysis, the majority of TCR beta V segments were productive roughly 87% or roughly 30% of the time.

Primers: 60 Vbeta forward and 13 Jbeta reverse. Produced via immunoSEQ multiplex PCR; TCRdb's table is partial and in-frame only. In the table there are 60,000 or so clones, approximately 71% of which are singletons. This CDR3 is built from 15 residues. Germline V gives CDR1 SEHNR, CDR2 FQNEAQ (reference sequence). V lost 5 bases, J lost 5 bases, and 10 bases stayed unmatched. As to this clone: The antigen is not known.

The sample was PBMCs. The V gene is TRBV7-9, the J gene TRBJ1-1; 8 nucleotides agree with TRBD1. The sequence was obtained from a man aged 35-49 years in good health and CMV-seropositive. The chain's CDR3 is CASSPHRGSLTEAFF. The CDR3 nucleotides are TGTGCCAGCAGCCCCCACAGGGGGAGTCTTACTGAAGCTTTCTTT.